This TCR beta chain was sequenced for a study of cytomegalovirus exposure and HLA in healthy donors. Study information: Findings of an earlier analysis included around 120 million unique TCR beta sequences from some 180 million T cells.

Amplification used 60 Vbeta primers and 13 Jbeta primers. The assay was immunoSEQ multiplex PCR, and TCRdb's table has in-frame clones only and misses some. The sample carries approximately 120,000 clones, about 80% recorded once. A remark on this clone: Its antigen is currently unknown.

This CDR3 has 14 residues. J gave up 2 bases and V 6 bases, and 3 bases lay outside the gene matches. Germline V CDR1 and CDR2: ENHRY, SYGVKD. Overall study results and limits: TCR beta V- and J-gene trimming was later associated with a missense DCLRE1C variant.

The material sequenced was PBMCs. The TCR sequence derives from a woman aged 45-60 years in good health and CMV-seropositive. The rearrangement joins TRBV10-3 to TRBJ2-5, with 10 bases lining up with TRBD1. CDR3 protein: CAIRGGQGQETQYF. CDR3 sequence (DNA): TGTGCCATCAGGGGGGGACAGGGGCAAGAGACCCAGTACTTC.